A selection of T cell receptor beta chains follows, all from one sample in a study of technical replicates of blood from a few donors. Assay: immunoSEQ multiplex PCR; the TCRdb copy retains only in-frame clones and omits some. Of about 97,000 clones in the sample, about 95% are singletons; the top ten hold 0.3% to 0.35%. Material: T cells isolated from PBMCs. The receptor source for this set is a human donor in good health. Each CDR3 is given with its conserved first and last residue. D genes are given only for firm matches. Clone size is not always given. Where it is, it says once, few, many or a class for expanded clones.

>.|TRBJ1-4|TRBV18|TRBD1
CASSPQQGGNEKLFF
TGTGCCAGCTCACCTCAACAGGGGGGAAATGAAAAACTGTTTTTT
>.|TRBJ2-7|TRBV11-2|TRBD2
CASSLGRTSYYEQYF
TGTGCCAGCAGCTTAGGCAGGACTAGTTACTACGAGCAGTACTTC
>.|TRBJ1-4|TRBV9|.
CASSLPGLDEKLFF
TGTGCCAGCAGCCTACCGGGTCTAGATGAAAAACTGTTTTTT
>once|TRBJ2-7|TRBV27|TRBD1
CASSRDRSSYEQYF
TGTGCCAGCAGTAGGGACAGGAGCTCCTACGAGCAGTACTTC
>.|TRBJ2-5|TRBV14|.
CASSQVTGYFETQYF
TGTGCCAGCAGCCAAGTCACAGGGTATTTCGAGACCCAGTACTTC
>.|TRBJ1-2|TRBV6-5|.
CASSALRGAREGYTF
TGTGCCAGCAGCGCTCTGCGGGGCGCGCGGGAGGGCTACACCTTC
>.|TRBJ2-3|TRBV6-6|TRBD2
CASMSRDYTDTQYF
TGTGCCAGCATGAGCCGGGACTACACAGATACGCAGTATTTT
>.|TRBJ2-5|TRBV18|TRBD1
CASSPTGTGVLETQYF
TGTGCCAGCTCACCAACCGGGACAGGGGTTTTAGAGACCCAGTACTTC
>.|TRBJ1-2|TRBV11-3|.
CASSFSDTRPLFGYTF
TGTGCCAGCAGCTTTTCAGACACAAGGCCCCTATTTGGCTACACCTTC
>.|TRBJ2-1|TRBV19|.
CASSSRGGTYNEQFF
TGTGCCAGTAGTAGCCGAGGGGGAACCTACAATGAGCAGTTCTTC